A selection of T cell receptor beta chains follows, all from one sample in a study of CD8 T cells in Susac syndrome. TCRdb reanalysed the immunoSEQ multiplex PCR reads using MiXCR and keeps one entry per CDR3 protein. The sample has approximately 190,000 distinct CDR3 sequences, around nine tenths seen once; the top ten hold 0.075% to 0.095%. The sequenced material came from CD4+ T cells from PBMCs. These receptors were taken from a human donor with Susac syndrome. CDR3s include the opening cysteine and the closing phenylalanine or tryptophan. A D gene is named only where the DNA matches it firmly. Part of the rows lack a size; the others show once, few, many or a class for expanded clones.

size | J | D | V | CDR3 | DNA
NA | TRBJ1-5 | NA | TRBV5-1 | CASSLENSRSHLKPNQPQHF | TGCGCCAGCAGCTTGGAAAACAGTCGAAGCCACCTCAAACCCAATCAGCCCCAGCATTTT
NA | TRBJ2-6 | TRBD1 | TRBV19 | CASSTAGTGRTGANVLTF | TGTGCCAGTAGTACAGCCGGGACAGGGAGGACTGGGGCCAACGTCCTGACTTTC
NA | TRBJ2-7 | NA | TRBV5-6 | CASRFSSSYEQYF | TGTGCCAGCAGATTCTCGAGCTCCTACGAGCAGTACTTC
NA | TRBJ2-5 | NA | TRBV25-1 | CASSESTVQETQYF | TGTGCCAGCAGTGAATCGACGGTCCAAGAGACCCAGTACTTC
NA | TRBJ1-1 | NA | TRBV10-3 | CAISLGRDGNTEAFF | TGTGCCATCAGTCTAGGGAGAGACGGAAACACTGAAGCTTTCTTT
NA | TRBJ2-3 | TRBD2 | TRBV3-1 | CASSGGSSSTDTQYF | TGTGCCAGCAGCGGCGGGAGTTCTAGCACAGATACGCAGTATTTT
NA | TRBJ2-1 | TRBD2 | TRBV5-1 | CASSSGLAGTNEQFF | TGCGCCAGCAGCTCGGGACTAGCGGGAACGAATGAGCAGTTCTTC
NA | TRBJ2-2 | NA | TRBV7-3 | CASSLTPGPNTGELFF | TGTGCCAGCAGCTTAACGCCGGGACCAAACACCGGGGAGCTGTTTTTT
NA | TRBJ1-1 | NA | TRBV28 | CASSLRGGNTEAFF | TGTGCCAGCAGTTTACGGGGGGGGAACACTGAAGCTTTCTTT
NA | TRBJ1-5 | NA | TRBV3-1 | CASSQGPLTTQPQHF | TGTGCCAGCAGCCAAGGCCCTTTGACTACTCAGCCCCAGCATTTT
once | TRBJ2-1 | TRBD2 | TRBV14 | CASSSGLAGGNNEQFF | TGTGCCAGCAGCTCGGGACTAGCGGGAGGAAACAATGAGCAGTTCTTC
NA | TRBJ1-1 | NA | TRBV20-1 | CSARSGAINTEAFF | TGCAGTGCTAGGTCAGGGGCAATAAACACTGAAGCTTTCTTT
NA | TRBJ2-3 | TRBD2 | TRBV6-5 | CASTTGGTNTQYF | TGTGCCAGCACCACTGGGGGGACTAATACGCAGTATTTT
NA | TRBJ1-1 | NA | TRBV11-2 | CASSPLTLGEAFF | TGTGCCAGCAGCCCACTGACCTTAGGTGAAGCTTTCTTT
NA | TRBJ1-1 | TRBD1 | TRBV4-1 | CASSVPWGTGANTEAFF | TGCGCCAGCAGCGTACCTTGGGGGACAGGGGCTAACACTGAAGCTTTCTTT
NA | TRBJ1-1 | NA | TRBV19 | CASTTVGGTEAFF | TGTGCCAGTACCACCGTGGGGGGAACTGAAGCTTTCTTT
once | TRBJ1-4 | NA | TRBV7-8 | CASSSLTSLNEKLFF | TGTGCCAGCAGCTCGTTGACAAGCCTTAATGAAAAACTGTTTTTT
NA | TRBJ1-1 | NA | TRBV20-1 | CSAPQRNTEAFF | TGCAGTGCCCCACAGCGGAACACTGAAGCTTTCTTT
NA | TRBJ1-2 | TRBD1 | TRBV20-1 | CSAVVRFRTGNHGYTF | TGCAGTGCAGTAGTTCGCTTCAGGACAGGGAATCATGGCTACACCTTC
once | TRBJ2-5 | NA | TRBV7-6 | CASTKGPEGETQYF | TGTGCCAGCACAAAGGGCCCTGAGGGAGAGACCCAGTACTTC
NA | TRBJ2-4 | NA | TRBV20-1 | CSAIAGGIGKNIQYF | TGCAGTGCCATCGCCGGGGGTATTGGCAAAAACATTCAGTACTTC
NA | TRBJ1-4 | TRBD1 | TRBV29-1 | CSVGQGAQEKLFF | TGCAGCGTAGGACAGGGGGCGCAGGAAAAACTGTTTTTT
once | TRBJ2-1 | NA | TRBV7-9 | CASRAGTLDNEQFF | TGTGCCAGCAGGGCCGGGACTCTGGACAATGAGCAGTTCTTC
NA | TRBJ2-5 | NA | TRBV7-7 | CASSKTGTLQETQYF | TGTGCTAGCAGCAAAACCGGGACTTTACAAGAGACCCAGTACTTC
NA | TRBJ2-7 | NA | TRBV7-3 | CASSLAGSRQYF | TGTGCCAGCAGCCTCGCGGGAAGTAGGCAGTACTTC
NA | TRBJ1-1 | NA | TRBV7-2 | CASSRRGVTEVFF | TGTGCCAGCAGCCGACGGGGCGTCACTGAAGTTTTCTTT
NA | TRBJ1-3 | TRBD1 | TRBV4-1 | CASSQEPGTAIREGGNTIYF | TGCGCCAGCAGCCAAGAACCTGGGACAGCAATAAGGGAAGGGGGAAACACCATATATTTT
NA | TRBJ2-1 | NA | TRBV30 | CAWSVRREYNEQFF | TGTGCCTGGAGTGTACGAAGGGAATACAATGAGCAGTTCTTC
NA | TRBJ1-6 | TRBD1 | TRBV5-4 | CASSFGQGSSYNSPLHF | TGTGCCAGCAGCTTCGGACAGGGGAGCTCCTATAATTCACCCCTCCACTTT